The source of this TCR beta chain is a study of blood T cell repertoires in COVID-19. Measured with immunoSEQ multiplex PCR; TCRdb has only the in-frame clones, and not every one. Of 100,000 to 120,000 clones listed, approximately 90% were seen once; the top ten hold less than 3.5%. CDR1 is SGDLS and CDR2 is YYNGEE in the germline V gene. V shed 6 bases, J shed 4 bases, and the junction held 4 bases outside the gene matches. This CDR3 region has 14 residues. The sequenced sample was peripheral blood. The chain recombines TRBV9 with TRBJ2-5; 12 bases fit TRBD2. The receptor was isolated from a woman in her 50s with acute or convalescent COVID-19. In DNA, the CDR3 is TGTGCCAGCACCCCACTAGCGGGAGGAGAGACCCAGTACTTC. Translation gives CASTPLAGGETQYF.